This paragraph reports one T cell receptor beta chain. No antigen is known for it. The sample originates from a study of cytomegalovirus exposure and HLA in healthy donors. Study overall: Researchers previously reported finding roughly 120 million unique TCR beta sequences from around 200 million T cells.

Study-level points and caveats: Reportedly, TCR beta sequences accurately predicted HLA-A and HLA-B alleles in most subjects. Later analysis associated a missense DCLRE1C variant with TCR beta V- and J-gene trimming.

This CDR3 comprises 14 residues. V lost 4 bases and J 7 bases, leaving 11 bases between the germline ends. CDR1 is MGHRA and CDR2 is YSYEKL in the germline V gene. The PCR employed 60 Vbeta primers together with 13 Jbeta primers. The data were produced by immunoSEQ multiplex PCR, yet TCRdb's version contains in-frame clones alone and is incomplete. Among about 93,000 clones listed, about 80% were seen once. The TCR comes from a man under 40 in good health and CMV-seronegative. The rearrangement uses TRBV4-1 and TRBJ1-6; D might be TRBD1 (5 bases). The sample comprised PBMCs. The CDR3 protein is CASSLSRENSPLHF. Here the CDR3 DNA reads TGCGCCAGCAGCCTTAGCAGGGAAAATTCACCCCTCCACTTT.